This TCR beta chain was retrieved from a study of OX40 agonist ivuxolimab in advanced cancers. Study-level information: Patients enrolled in dose escalation were diagnosed with hepatocellular carcinoma, melanoma, renal cell or head and neck cancer. Three patients got partial responses; one had hepatocellular carcinoma and two had cutaneous melanoma. Study observations and caveats: Expanded clones belonging to CD8+ T cells outnumbered, on average, those of CD4+. CD4+ and CD8+ blood T cells expanded clonally by week 6 at 0.1 to 3.0 mg/kg.

This clone appeared once. Its antigen remains unidentified. V shed 6 bases and J shed 9 bases, with 15 bases lying between them. The germline CDR1 and CDR2 sequences are MNHEY and SMNVEV (reference sequence). The CDR3 has 12 residues. Clones were read by immunoSEQ multiplex PCR, and TCRdb kept only the in-frame ones, dropping some. The sample lists approximately 52,000 clones, roughly 92% seen once, with 12% in the top ten. This specimen was CD4+ or CD8+ T cells sorted from blood, taken in a trial of the OX40 agonist ivuxolimab. The TCR comes from an adult with an advanced solid tumor such as melanoma, head and neck, liver or kidney cancer. This chain connects TRBV27 to TRBJ2-7, with D tentatively TRBD1 (6 bases). The CDR3 bases are TGTGCCAGCAGCCATGACAGGATGCGGCAGTACTTC. Translation gives CASSHDRMRQYF.